This T cell receptor beta chain was retrieved from a study of blood T cell repertoires in COVID-19. Study summary: Donors in the United States, Italy and Spain gave samples during acute or convalescent COVID-19. T cells, B-cell-depleted T cells, or PBMCs supplied cDNA or gDNA.

Germline V gene lookup returns CDR1 SQVTM and CDR2 ANQGSEA. This CDR3 is 11 amino acids long. Trimming removed 5 bases at V and 5 bases at J, with 9 bases between. As handled by the study authors: Scientists estimated how many nucleated cells there were by amplifying reference gene primers. Repertoires were generated with immunoSEQ multiplex PCR, while TCRdb's copy carries only in-frame clones and drops some. V and J calls and clone size are those listed in that table; D and trimming were worked out from the DNA. Counted here are tens of thousands of clones, approximately 82% occurring once; the ten biggest clones make up roughly 4.4%.

The clonotype comes from a woman in her 70s with acute or convalescent COVID-19. Sequencing used peripheral blood. The chain employs TRBV29-1 and TRBJ1-2, with unresolved D. In DNA, the CDR3 is TGCAGCGTTACGGGGTTTTATGGCTACACCTTC. Residues: CSVTGFYGYTF.